This T cell receptor (beta chain) is from a study of spatial heterogeneity in lung cancer. TCRdb called the 5' RACE reads again in MiXCR, with one record for every CDR3 protein. This sample has about 12,000 distinct CDR3 sequences, with 13% to 15% found just once. This clonotype is medium-sized by share. The time point: sample taken at primary tumor resection. Sequencing was performed on whole RNA extracted from tumor and nontumor lung tissue, or from frozen PBMC, and the material was left unsorted. The CDR3 consists of 15 residues. From germline, CDR1 is LGHDT and CDR2 YNNKEL (reference sequence). Trimming left V 0 bases short and J 9 bases short, with 15 bases between.

The sample consisted of PBMCs, taken at surgery. The chain couples TRBV3-1 to TRBJ2-1; D is unresolved. This clonotype originated in a female donor with early-stage non-small cell lung cancer. This chain's CDR3 is CASSQELLAPGEQFF. The CDR3 nucleotides are TGTGCCAGCAGCCAAGAATTGTTAGCCCCAGGTGAGCAGTTCTTC.